This T cell receptor (beta chain) was retrieved from a study of blood T cells in healthy people across ages (dated by TCRdb to the mid-2010s). About the investigation overall: In model experiments, template switching captured roughly one uniquely barcoded TCR beta cDNA molecule for every two T cells. To avoid experimental bias, donors of different ages were distributed randomly across sequencing lanes. The study analyzed two additional independent replicas of 1 million unique cDNA reads from the same blood draw for two donors, one aged 18 to 30 and one aged 80 or older. The donors were split into four age groups: young (average around 15 years), middle-aged (around 37), aged (over 55) and long-lived (about 82). Age-related changes in TCR beta repertoire diversity were measured in the study by deep sequencing normalized with unique cDNA molecular identifiers.

About this clonotype: The antigen it binds to is not known. It has no much larger one-base neighbor in the sample; base qualities were not kept.

Paper-wide results and their limitations: Donor CMV infection status was unknown, potentially confounding age-related changes in expanded clonotypes. A strong correlation was found between observed TCR beta diversity and the percentage of naive T cells measured by flow cytometry. Estimates of total diversity from one million sequenced T cells were regarded as lower bounds and underestimates. As age increased, observed TCR beta diversity per million T cells dropped in a roughly linear way, and a significant reduction was already evident by age 40. Conclusive comparison of naive and antigen-experienced compartments was prevented by the profiling of bulk unsorted PBMCs. Compared with the aged group, more naive CD4+ T cells, fewer expanded clones and increased TCR diversity were shown by the long-lived group, suggesting age selection.

The method behind the library was 5' RACE. Reads for this sample came from an Illumina HiSeq 2500. A second PCR of roughly 6 to 11 cycles was run with a J-beta primer mix and a sample-barcoded 5' primer. Each TCR beta cDNA molecule received a unique molecular identifier from a template-switch 5' adaptor carrying 12 random nucleotides. Each sample yielded at least 3 million CDR3-containing paired-end reads. All of the RNA was converted into first-strand cDNA using the Mint cDNA synthesis kit, with a TRBC-specific oligonucleotide serving as the primer. After uracil-DNA glycosylase treatment, a first 18-cycle PCR used universal primers M1SS and BC2_uni_R on all cDNA. As for the authors' bioinformatics: Normalization of each sample was performed by random selection of 1 million high-quality reads, each carrying a distinct molecular identifier. Reads sharing molecular identifiers were discarded rather than binned into consensus sequences. MiTCR, set to a Q25 quality threshold and the strictest error-elimination algorithm, was used for CDR3 identification, clonotype clustering and error correction. A nonparametric unseen species model with Euler transformation was used to estimate lower-bound total TCR beta diversity. TCRdb reanalyzed the raw reads on its own, using fastp at Q25 for trimming and MiXCR for clone calling, and kept in-frame beta chains. Entries are consolidated by CDR3 protein sequence, retaining the most common genes and DNA. These V and J calls rely on TCRdb rather than the paper's analysis. The sample profile shows approximately 770,000 distinct CDR3 sequences; more than 45% of them were found once. 22% of the sample comes from the top ten.

V is shortened by 4 bases, J by 5 bases, and the region joining them spans 14 bases. Spanning cysteine to phenylalanine, the CDR3 consists of 14 amino acids. This entry keeps only the CDR3 DNA: 42 bases, framed from base 1. CDR1 and CDR2, looked up from the germline V gene, are SGHTA and FQGNSA. The roughly 39 donors, aged roughly 6 to 90 years, were systemically healthy Caucasian individuals from Russia. Each donor gave 8 to 10 milliliters of peripheral blood, collected into EDTA-treated Vacutainer tubes. Ficoll-Paque density-gradient centrifugation was used to isolate PBMCs, with at least 6 million per sample. Total RNA, at least 6 micrograms per sample, was extracted from PBMCs with Trizol reagent. For every donor, flow cytometry on a PBMC aliquot measured the percentage of naive CD45RAhigh/CD27high T cells.

This TCR derives from a man aged 25-45 years in good health. Sequencing input: blood. The V and J segments used are TRBV7-2 and TRBJ2-5, with a tentative D gene TRBD2 over 6 matching bases. The CDR3 sequence is CASSWGGGLETQYF. The nucleotides read TGTGCCAGCAGCTGGGGTGGGGGACTGGAGACCCAGTACTTC.